This passage covers 7 T cell receptor beta chains from one sample sequenced in a study of blood T cells in healthy people across ages. For the second PCR, which ran for 7 to 11 cycles, a sample-barcoded 5' primer and a J-beta primer mix were used. TCRdb recomputed calls from the 5' RACE reads with MiXCR, one row per CDR3 protein. The sample contains about 1.6 million distinct CDR3 sequences, almost 35% of which appear only once. What was sequenced was blood. The source is a woman in her twenties or thirties in good health.

Ten or more counts support this clonotype. Relative to the germline gene, one junction end is altered; a read error may explain this. The chain is built from TRBV4-2 and TRBJ1-2; D is unresolved. This CDR3 spans 14 amino acids. CDR1 and CDR2 (germline): LGHNA, YNFKEQ. The CDR3 region is CASSKDEGGYGYTF. CDR3 bases: TGTGCCAGCAGCAAAGACGAGGGCGGCTATGGCTACACCTTC.

V and J are TRBV10-3 and TRBJ2-1; D is ambiguous. CDR3 length equals 15 residues. Germline V gene lookup returns CDR1 ENHRY and CDR2 SYGVKD. V shed 8 bases and J shed 13 bases, with 27 bases lying between them. The CDR3 protein is CAIGPFGSGPETQFF. The CDR3 coding sequence is TGTGCCATCGGACCTTTCGGGTCCGGCCCAGAGACCCAGTTCTTC.

This clonotype was observed a few times. The genes are TRBV18 and TRBJ2-1; no firm D call. Germline lookup yields CDR1 KGHSH and CDR2 LQKENI. The CDR3 covers 16 residues. Trimming shortened V by 0 bases and J by 6 bases, and 15 bases separated the two germline ends. The CDR3 nucleotides read TGTGCCAGCTCACCACCGGTCCGGAAAGGAAGCAATGAGCAGTTCTTC. Protein: CASSPPVRKGSNEQFF. The entire variable domain, with the rest obtained from reference TRBV18 and TRBJ2-1, is as follows: NAGVMQNPRHLVRRRGQEARLRCSPMKGHSHVYWYRQLPEEGLKFMVYLQKENIIDESGMPKERFSAEFPKEGPSILRIQQVVRGDSAAYFCASSPPVRKGSNEQFFGPGTRLTVL.

Concerning this clonotype: The junction differs from germline at one of its ends, possibly a read error. The genes are TRBV10-3 and TRBJ2-1; weak D call: TRBD2 (5 bases). The CDR3 extends over 14 amino acids. In germline, CDR1 is ENHRY, CDR2 SYGVKD. The CDR3 here is CAISGGESYSEQFF. The CDR3 DNA reads TGTGCCATCAGTGGGGGAGAGTCCTACAGTGAGCAGTTCTTC.

This clonotype appeared many times. This chain joins TRBV20-1 and TRBJ1-2; TRBD1 agrees at 8 bases. Germline assignment: CDR1 DFQATT and CDR2 SNEGSKA (reference sequence). The CDR3 spans 13 residues. With 6 bases clipped from V and 7 bases from J, the junction kept 10 bases outside the gene matches. The CDR3 protein is CSAETGGESGYTF. The CDR3 bases are TGCAGTGCCGAAACAGGGGGGGAGTCTGGCTACACCTTC.

The gene calls are TRBV12-3 or TRBV12-4 and TRBJ1-2, with D perhaps TRBD1 (5 bases). V dropped 4 bases and J dropped 4 bases, with 13 bases sitting between them. CDR3 length: 14 amino acids. CDR3 residues: CASSSPRQLYGYTF. The CDR3 DNA is TGTGCCAGCAGTTCCCCCAGACAGCTCTATGGCTACACCTTC.

The chain joins TRBV5-1 to TRBJ1-1; 10 nucleotides agree with TRBD1. Germline-derived CDR1 and CDR2 are SGHRS and YFSETQ. There are 16 residues in the CDR3. Trimming at V came to 0 bases and at J to 11 bases, leaving 13 bases not matched to a gene. The CDR3 region is CASSLGGDRGPPSAFF. The CDR3, as DNA: TGCGCCAGCAGCTTGGGGGGGGACAGGGGACCTCCGTCGGCTTTCTTT.